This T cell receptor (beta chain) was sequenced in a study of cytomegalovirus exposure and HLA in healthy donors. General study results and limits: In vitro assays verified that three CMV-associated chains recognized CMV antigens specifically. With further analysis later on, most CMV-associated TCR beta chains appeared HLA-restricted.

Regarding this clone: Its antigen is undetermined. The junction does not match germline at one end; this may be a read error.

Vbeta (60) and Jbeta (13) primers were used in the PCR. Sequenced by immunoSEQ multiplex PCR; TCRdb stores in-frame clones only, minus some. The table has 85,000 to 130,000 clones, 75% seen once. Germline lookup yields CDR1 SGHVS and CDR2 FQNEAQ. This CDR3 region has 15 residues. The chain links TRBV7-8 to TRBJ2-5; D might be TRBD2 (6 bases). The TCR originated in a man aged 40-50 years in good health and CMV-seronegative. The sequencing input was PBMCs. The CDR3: CASSSRSSGLGREDF. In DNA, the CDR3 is TGTGCCAGCAGCTCCCGATCGTCGGGACTGGGAAGGGAGGACTTC.